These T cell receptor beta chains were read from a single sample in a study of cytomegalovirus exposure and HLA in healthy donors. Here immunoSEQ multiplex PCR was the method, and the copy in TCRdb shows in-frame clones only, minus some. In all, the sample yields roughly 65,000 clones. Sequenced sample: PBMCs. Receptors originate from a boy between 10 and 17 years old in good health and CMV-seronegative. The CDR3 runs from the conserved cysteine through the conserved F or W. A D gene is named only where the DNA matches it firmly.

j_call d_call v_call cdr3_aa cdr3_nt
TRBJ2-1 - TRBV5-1 CASYREGSYNEQFF TGCGCCAGCTACAGGGAAGGCTCCTACAATGAGCAGTTCTTC
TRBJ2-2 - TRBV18 CASSPLPTTSTGELFF TGTGCCAGCTCACCCCTGCCTACTACTTCCACCGGGGAGCTGTTTTTT
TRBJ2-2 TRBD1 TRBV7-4 CASSEMDRGTGELFF TGTGCCAGCAGCGAGATGGACAGGGGAACCGGGGAGCTGTTTTTT
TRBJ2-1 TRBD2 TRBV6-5 CASSPSSGDNEQFF TGTGCCAGCAGTCCCTCCAGCGGGGACAATGAGCAGTTCTTC
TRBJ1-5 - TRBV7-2 CASSLVNSGVQPQHF TGTGCCAGCAGCTTAGTTAATTCAGGGGTCCAGCCCCAGCATTTT
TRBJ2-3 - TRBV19 CASSLTVPDTQYF TGTGCCAGTAGTTTGACAGTTCCAGATACGCAGTATTTT
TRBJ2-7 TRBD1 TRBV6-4 CASKRTGASEQYF TGTGCCAGCAAGAGGACAGGGGCTTCCGAGCAGTACTTC
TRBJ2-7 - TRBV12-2 CASRPLRGSYEQYF TGTGCAAGTCGCCCCCTCAGGGGATCTTACGAGCAGTACTTC
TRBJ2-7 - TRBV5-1 CASSSRDIFYEQYF TGCGCCAGCAGCAGCAGGGACATCTTCTACGAGCAGTACTTC
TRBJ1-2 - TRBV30 CAWSYPETANYGYTF TGCGCCTGGAGTTATCCTGAAACAGCTAACTATGGCTACACCTTC
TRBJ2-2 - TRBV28 CASRGLPSTGELFF TGTGCCAGCAGAGGACTTCCCTCCACCGGGGAGCTGTTTTTT